This T cell receptor (beta chain) comes out of a study of vaccination effects on CD4 cells after COVID-19. CD4+ T cells specific for antigen were expanded with viral peptide pools by the ViraFEST assay before sequencing. A roughly 10-day culture period preceded the isolation of CD4+ T cells. J lost 7 bases, V lost 6 bases, and 3 bases had no gene match. The CDR3 extends over 13 amino acids. CDR1 and CDR2 from the germline V gene are SQVTM and ANQGSEA. Profiled with immunoSEQ multiplex PCR; TCRdb holds only in-frame clones, not every one. The repertoire holds tens of thousands of clones, with roughly 74% as singletons. About this clone: The antigen is undetermined.

The sequence was collected from a human donor who received a COVID-19 vaccine. V usage is TRBV29-1 and J usage is TRBJ1-6; 10 bases match TRBD1. The material was CD4+ T cells from PBMCs cultured with HCoV-229E spike peptides, obtained before COVID-19 vaccination. Here the CDR3 DNA reads TGCAGCGTGGGACAGGGGAAAAATTCACCCCTCCACTTT. Translated: CSVGQGKNSPLHF.